This T cell receptor (beta chain) is from a study of shared clonotypes between healthy human individuals (dated by TCRdb to 2018 to 2020). With regard to the full study: A few men and a couple of women, aged 18 to 49 years, made up the cohort. For each donor, CD4 naive and CD4 memory were each given three plates, CD8 naive was given two plates, and CD8 memory was given one plate. To estimate repertoire size and how much clonotype sharing occurs between individuals, the study deeply sequenced the blood TCR repertoires of 4 to 6 healthy adults. To increase sequencing depth and limit assay-specific biases, TCR repertoire library preparation and sequencing were carried out by different laboratories using diverse techniques. Leukapheresis yielded between about 0.94 and 9 billion PBMCs per donor. General study outcomes and caveats: Because the study included a small number of donors, the genetic and exposure-history diversity represented was limited. Compared with non-shared clonotypes, the clonotypes found in all four sorted-subset donors had higher generation probabilities. Naive subsets generally had larger estimated clonotype richness than memory subsets did. Roughly 5% of naive CD4, approximately 3.7% of naive CD8, around 2.3% of memory CD4, and about 0.4% of memory CD8 clonotypes were shared across several donors. Sampling was limited to blood, and TCR repertoires in tissue likely differ from TCR repertoires in blood. Rarefaction of sorted-subset datasets indicated incomplete sequencing despite the large sequencing depth. Pairwise subsampling led to the expectation that sequencing depth would affect the degree of clonotype sharing among donors.

The germline V end is reduced by 9 bases and the J end by 3 bases; junction bases left unmatched: 4. The germline V gene gives CDR1 as ENHRY and CDR2 as SYGVKD. Inclusive of the bounding cysteine and phenylalanine, the CDR3 is 12 residues long. Only CDR3 DNA remains: 36 bases, in frame from the first base. CD8 naive samples were CD45RO-negative cells positively selected for CCR7, giving a CD45RA+CCR7+ population that excluded TemRA cells. Healthy HIV-negative adults with no recently reported acute infections or vaccinations were included as donors. Every donor was a Caucasian adult residing in Nashville, Tennessee, USA. Blood was collected by leukapheresis, and PBMCs were isolated by Ficoll-Histopaque density gradient centrifugation and then cryopreserved in liquid nitrogen vapor phase. Analytical flow cytometry was used to check the purity and quantity of every magnetically sorted T cell population. Each sorted fraction had its genomic DNA isolated and then quantified by UV absorbance on a Nanodrop 2000c.

Using the deep immunoSEQ assay, TCR CDR3 regions were amplified from genomic DNA by multiplex PCR. Extracted genomic DNA from each cell subset was distributed evenly across all wells of several immunoSEQ 96-well plates, and each plate was treated as a replicate. Each replicate PCR for sorted subsets received about 200 ng genomic DNA, equal to tens of thousands of T cell genomes. Purified libraries were measured with a Qubit 3.0 fluorometer, size-checked on a Bioanalyzer 2100, and measured again with the KAPA Library Quantification kit. Every immunoSEQ 96-well plate was sequenced on a separate single-read 150-cycle Illumina NextSeq 550 flow cell. Turning to the authors' computational methods: Because the immunoSEQ output included only junctional sequences and no quality scores, the filtering could not be the same as the filtering used for full-length reads. Sequences were annotated with PyIR, a Python wrapper for IgBLAST v1.9, and V/J genes and CDR3 were assigned using IMGT germline references. Reads with weak V/J assignments (E-value above 1e-6), missing CDR3, stop codons, out-of-frame junctions, or ambiguous translated residues were removed. V3J clonotypes were defined as sequences sharing the same inferred V gene, J gene, and CDR3 amino acid sequence. To compute the percentage overlap between repertoires, the number of shared unique clonotypes was divided by the size of the smaller repertoire. Three approaches were used to assess repertoire richness: RTK rarefaction, the Chao1 estimator, and Recon v2.1 estimates of unobserved clonotypes. Generation probabilities for all TCRbeta clonotypes obtained by the gDNA method from four donors were computed using OLGA. TCRdb's version of the immuneACCESS table is confined to in-frame rearrangements and falls short of the full clone set. An unresolved V gene accounts for under half of the shortfall where checked; the remainder is of unknown origin. That table furnishes V, J and clone size, whereas the DNA furnished D and trimming. For this sample the table gives about 2 million clones, of which about 95% were detected only once. The ten largest account for less than 1.5% of the sample.

To note about this clone: There is no known antigen for this receptor. No base qualities exist here, and no much larger clone lies one base off it.

The chain uses TRBV10-3 and TRBJ2-5; 7 of the junction bases match TRBD2. Material for sequencing was naive CD8+ T cells sorted from blood. This specimen's cell subset or site label, per the study, means: CD45RA+CCR7+. The sequence derives from a man younger than 35 in good health. CDR3 reads: CAIWAGEETQYF. The sequence in DNA is TGTGCCATTTGGGCGGGGGAAGAGACCCAGTACTTC.